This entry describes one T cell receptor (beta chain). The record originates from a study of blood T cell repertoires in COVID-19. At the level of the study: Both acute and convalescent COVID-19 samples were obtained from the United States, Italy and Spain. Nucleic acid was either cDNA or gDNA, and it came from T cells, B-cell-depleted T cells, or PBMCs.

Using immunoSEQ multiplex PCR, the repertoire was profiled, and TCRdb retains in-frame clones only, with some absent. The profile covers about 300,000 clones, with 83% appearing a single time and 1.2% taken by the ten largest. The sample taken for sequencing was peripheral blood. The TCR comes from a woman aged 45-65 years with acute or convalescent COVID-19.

This CDR3 is CASRRAPGELFF. The CDR3 coding sequence is TGTGCCAGCAGGAGGGCCCCCGGGGAGCTGTTTTTT. The chain combines TRBV12-3 or TRBV12-4 with TRBJ2-2; perhaps TRBD2 as D (5 bases). The ends were cut back, 6 bases at V and 6 bases at J, with 8 bases in the middle. This CDR3 region has 12 residues.